Listed below are T cell receptor beta chains from one sample, sequenced in a study of Ad26.COV2.S vaccination and SARS-CoV-2 variants. Clones were read by immunoSEQ multiplex PCR, and TCRdb kept only the in-frame ones, dropping some. The sample carries approximately 420,000 clones, roughly 88% recorded once. The material was peripheral blood, obtained in a trial of Ad26.COV2.S vaccine versus placebo. Receptors originate from a person between 18 and 65 years old who received the Ad26.COV2.S COVID-19 vaccine or a placebo. CDR3s include the opening cysteine and the closing phenylalanine or tryptophan. A D gene is named only where the DNA matches it firmly. Clone sizes are given selectively: once, few, many, or a class where the clone is expanded.

J: TRBJ1-2
V: TRBV9
size: -
D: -
CDR3: CASSFSPVGYTF
DNA: TGTGCCAGCAGCTTTAGTCCAGTTGGCTACACCTTC

J: TRBJ2-7
V: TRBV19
size: -
D: TRBD1
CDR3: CASSSRQGAYYEQYF
DNA: TGTGCCAGTAGTTCCCGACAGGGGGCCTACTACGAGCAGTACTTC

J: TRBJ2-2
V: TRBV14
size: -
D: -
CDR3: CASSQPGSYTGELFF
DNA: TGTGCCAGCAGCCAACCTGGGAGCTACACCGGGGAGCTGTTTTTT

J: TRBJ2-7
V: TRBV5-4
size: -
D: -
CDR3: CASSLRSAPYEQYF
DNA: TGTGCCAGCAGCTTGCGGTCGGCCCCCTACGAGCAGTACTTC

J: TRBJ2-7
V: TRBV5-4
size: -
D: -
CDR3: CASSLEGFQGYEQYF
DNA: TGTGCCAGCAGCTTGGAGGGCTTTCAGGGCTACGAGCAGTACTTC

J: TRBJ1-4
V: TRBV5-6
size: once
D: -
CDR3: CASSLAKWEKLFF
DNA: TGTGCCAGCAGCTTGGCCAAGTGGGAAAAACTGTTTTTT

J: TRBJ1-4
V: TRBV15
size: -
D: -
CDR3: CATSRGAAGTRDEKLFF
DNA: TGTGCCACCAGCAGAGGTGCCGCCGGGACAAGAGATGAAAAACTGTTTTTT

J: TRBJ1-5
V: TRBV4-1
size: -
D: TRBD1
CDR3: CASSRQGANQPQHF
DNA: TGCGCCAGCAGCCGACAGGGGGCTAATCAGCCCCAGCATTTT

J: TRBJ1-4
V: TRBV10-3
size: -
D: -
CDR3: CAISERAANEKLFF
DNA: TGTGCCATCAGTGAAAGGGCAGCTAATGAAAAACTGTTTTTT

J: TRBJ2-2
V: TRBV6-2/TRBV6-3
size: -
D: -
CDR3: CASSYRGNTGELFF
DNA: TGTGCCAGCAGTTACCGTGGGAACACCGGGGAGCTGTTTTTT

J: TRBJ2-5
V: TRBV7-7
size: -
D: -
CDR3: CASSLQGGGKNQETQYF
DNA: TGTGCCAGCAGCCTGCAGGGGGGCGGAAAGAACCAAGAGACCCAGTACTTC

J: TRBJ2-5
V: TRBV6-5
size: -
D: TRBD1
CDR3: CASSYSRTGDQETQYF
DNA: TGTGCCAGCAGTTACTCCAGGACAGGGGACCAAGAGACCCAGTACTTC

J: TRBJ1-5
V: TRBV27
size: -
D: TRBD1
CDR3: CASSLMGQGVQPQHF
DNA: TGTGCCAGCAGTTTAATGGGACAGGGTGTTCAGCCCCAGCATTTT

J: TRBJ2-3
V: TRBV28
size: -
D: TRBD1
CDR3: CASSEPGQGDDTQYF
DNA: TGTGCCAGCAGTGAACCGGGACAGGGGGATGATACGCAGTATTTT

J: TRBJ1-2
V: TRBV2
size: -
D: TRBD1
CDR3: CASSELQGEASGYTF
DNA: TGTGCCAGCAGTGAACTACAGGGGGAAGCAAGCGGCTACACCTTC

J: TRBJ1-1
V: TRBV6-1
size: -
D: -
CDR3: CASSDDPDRGGAQVTEAFF
DNA: TGTGCCAGCAGTGACGATCCCGACCGTGGAGGGGCACAGGTCACTGAAGCTTTCTTT

J: TRBJ2-2
V: TRBV3-1/TRBV3-2
size: once
D: TRBD1
CDR3: CASRGQGSTGELFF
DNA: TGTGCCAGCAGGGGACAGGGTTCTACCGGGGAGCTGTTTTTT

J: TRBJ1-2
V: TRBV7-8
size: -
D: -
CDR3: CASSLDGGPDNYGYTF
DNA: TGTGCCAGCAGCTTAGATGGGGGACCCGATAACTATGGCTACACCTTC

J: TRBJ2-5
V: TRBV2
size: -
D: -
CDR3: CASETYETQYF
DNA: TGTGCCAGCGAGACGTATGAGACCCAGTACTTC

J: TRBJ2-7
V: TRBV7-9
size: -
D: -
CDR3: CASSLEGTVDEQYF
DNA: TGTGCCAGCAGCTTAGAGGGGACGGTTGACGAGCAGTACTTC

J: TRBJ1-3
V: TRBV30
size: -
D: -
CDR3: CAWSAGGRYSGNTIYF
DNA: TGTGCCTGGAGTGCCGGTGGGAGATACTCTGGAAACACCATATATTTT

J: TRBJ2-7
V: TRBV27
size: -
D: -
CDR3: CASSSRRGRDEQYF
DNA: TGTGCCAGCTCCTCAAGGAGGGGGCGGGACGAGCAGTACTTC

J: TRBJ1-1
V: TRBV11-1
size: -
D: TRBD1
CDR3: CASSLTGLNTEAFF
DNA: TGTGCCAGCAGCCTGACAGGGCTTAACACTGAAGCTTTCTTT

J: TRBJ2-6
V: TRBV3-1/TRBV3-2
size: -
D: -
CDR3: CASSQDASGANVLTF
DNA: TGTGCCAGCAGCCAAGATGCATCTGGGGCCAACGTCCTGACTTTC

J: TRBJ2-7
V: TRBV3-1/TRBV3-2
size: few
D: TRBD2
CDR3: CASTLSTQRGYSYEQYF
DNA: TGTGCCAGCACCCTCAGCACCCAGCGGGGGTACTCCTACGAGCAGTACTTC

J: TRBJ1-2
V: TRBV19
size: -
D: TRBD1
CDR3: CASSPIDRVNGYTF
DNA: TGTGCCAGTAGCCCGATCGACAGGGTAAATGGCTACACCTTC

J: TRBJ1-5
V: TRBV6-2/TRBV6-3
size: -
D: TRBD1
CDR3: CASSTPPTGPNQPQHF
DNA: TGTGCCAGCAGTACCCCCCCGACAGGGCCGAATCAGCCCCAGCATTTT

J: TRBJ1-2
V: TRBV2
size: once
D: -
CDR3: CASSVGIGGAGGYTF
DNA: TGTGCCAGCAGTGTGGGGATTGGGGGGGCCGGTGGCTACACCTTC

J: TRBJ1-2
V: TRBV28
size: -
D: -
CDR3: CASSLRAVYGYTF
DNA: TGTGCCAGCAGTTTAAGGGCAGTATATGGCTACACCTTC

J: TRBJ2-3
V: TRBV5-5
size: -
D: -
CDR3: CASSLDGYTDTQYF
DNA: TGTGCCAGCAGCTTAGATGGATACACAGATACGCAGTATTTT

J: TRBJ2-6
V: TRBV30
size: -
D: -
CDR3: CAWARQTSGANVLTF
DNA: TGTGCCTGGGCGAGACAAACCTCTGGGGCCAACGTCCTGACTTTC

J: TRBJ2-3
V: TRBV4-3
size: -
D: -
CDR3: CASSRSPRGGGQDTQYF
DNA: TGCGCCAGCAGCCGAAGCCCCCGCGGGGGCGGGCAAGATACGCAGTATTTT

J: TRBJ1-4
V: TRBV12-3/TRBV12-4
size: -
D: -
CDR3: CASSSYGSEKLFF
DNA: TGTGCCAGCAGTTCTTACGGCAGTGAAAAACTGTTTTTT

J: TRBJ2-2
V: TRBV19
size: -
D: -
CDR3: CASSAPKYPAELFF
DNA: TGTGCCAGTAGTGCCCCCAAATATCCTGCGGAGCTGTTTTTT

J: TRBJ2-5
V: TRBV2
size: once
D: TRBD2
CDR3: CASRLTSGGLETQYF
DNA: TGTGCCAGCAGACTGACTAGCGGGGGGTTGGAGACCCAGTACTTC

J: TRBJ2-5
V: TRBV6-1
size: few
D: TRBD2
CDR3: CASSVKRGSGEGTQYF
DNA: TGTGCCAGCAGTGTTAAAAGAGGTAGCGGGGAAGGGACCCAGTACTTC

J: TRBJ2-7
V: TRBV5-1
size: -
D: -
CDR3: CASSLSPGYEQYF
DNA: TGCGCCAGCAGCTTGTCCCCCGGCTACGAGCAGTACTTC

J: TRBJ1-2
V: TRBV6-5
size: -
D: TRBD1
CDR3: CASSLGQTIYGYTF
DNA: TGTGCCAGCAGTTTGGGACAGACAATCTATGGCTACACCTTC

J: TRBJ1-1
V: TRBV9
size: -
D: -
CDR3: CASSPDNTEAFF
DNA: TGTGCCAGCAGCCCTGATAACACTGAAGCTTTCTTT

J: TRBJ2-5
V: TRBV3-1/TRBV3-2
size: -
D: TRBD1
CDR3: CASSPTGAQETQYF
DNA: TGTGCCAGCAGCCCGACAGGGGCCCAAGAGACCCAGTACTTC

J: TRBJ1-6
V: TRBV6-5
size: -
D: -
CDR3: CASRPRGNSPLHF
DNA: TGTGCCAGCAGGCCCCGGGGAAATTCACCCCTCCACTTT

J: TRBJ2-7
V: TRBV5-6
size: few
D: -
CDR3: CASSLRISYEQYF
DNA: TGTGCCAGCAGCTTGCGGATTTCCTACGAGCAGTACTTC

J: TRBJ2-2
V: TRBV30
size: -
D: TRBD2
CDR3: CAWGLAGGPSAELFF
DNA: TGTGCCTGGGGCCTAGCGGGGGGCCCTTCTGCGGAGCTGTTTTTT

J: TRBJ1-2
V: TRBV9
size: -
D: -
CDR3: CASSDRGGGYGYTF
DNA: TGTGCCAGCAGCGACCGGGGGGGAGGCTATGGCTACACCTTC

J: TRBJ1-1
V: TRBV6-6
size: -
D: -
CDR3: CASSRRGIRGNTEAFF
DNA: TGTGCCAGCAGTCGACGAGGGATCAGAGGGAACACTGAAGCTTTCTTT

J: TRBJ2-7
V: TRBV6-1
size: once
D: TRBD1
CDR3: CASVRVGQGGEQYF
DNA: TGTGCCAGCGTTAGGGTAGGACAGGGCGGCGAGCAGTACTTC

J: TRBJ2-5
V: TRBV4-2
size: -
D: TRBD2
CDR3: CASSQERLAGQETQYF
DNA: TGTGCCAGCAGCCAAGAGAGGCTAGCGGGGCAAGAGACCCAGTACTTC

J: TRBJ2-6
V: TRBV2
size: -
D: -
CDR3: CASSSTPGANVLTF
DNA: TGTGCCAGCAGTTCAACCCCTGGGGCCAACGTCCTGACTTTC

J: TRBJ2-4
V: TRBV9
size: -
D: -
CDR3: CASSAGDRSEWNKNIQYF
DNA: TGTGCCAGCAGCGCCGGAGACAGGTCCGAGTGGAACAAAAACATTCAGTACTTC

J: TRBJ1-1
V: TRBV30
size: -
D: -
CDR3: CAWSVPLTGMNTEAFF
DNA: TGTGCCTGGAGTGTACCATTGACTGGCATGAACACTGAAGCTTTCTTT

J: TRBJ2-2
V: TRBV9
size: -
D: -
CDR3: CASSLSTGTGELFF
DNA: TGTGCCAGCAGCCTCTCAACAGGGACCGGGGAGCTGTTTTTT

J: TRBJ2-3
V: TRBV10-1
size: -
D: -
CDR3: CASSARGAGADTQYF
DNA: TGCGCCAGCAGTGCGAGGGGGGCCGGGGCAGATACGCAGTATTTT

J: TRBJ1-6
V: TRBV19
size: -
D: -
CDR3: CASGGVSPLHF
DNA: TGTGCCAGTGGAGGGGTTTCACCCCTCCACTTT

J: TRBJ1-1
V: TRBV30
size: -
D: -
CDR3: CAWSQRSAEAFF
DNA: TGTGCCTGGAGCCAAAGGTCGGCTGAAGCTTTCTTT